The following is a T cell receptor (beta chain) sequence with its context. Its matching antigen is unknown. The record originates from a study of long-term antiretroviral therapy in people with HIV. Study-wide context: The immediate-ART recommendation dates to 2015, and the earliest samples predate it by about a decade.

Germline values: CDR1 LNHDA, CDR2 SQIVND (reference sequence). V lost 0 bases to trimming and J lost 2 bases, with 11 bases between them. This CDR3 spans 15 amino acids. immunoSEQ v3.0 was run at survey level. Sequenced by immunoSEQ multiplex PCR; TCRdb stores in-frame clones only, minus some. The data show some 33,000 clones, more than 65% seen once. Study conclusions and caveats: Controls had broader CDR3 length ranges than HIV repertoires did. Researchers lacked any data on ART adherence, viral resistance or therapy changes.

The chain combines TRBV19 with TRBJ2-7, with D unclear. The clonotype was recovered from a man between 18 and 35 years old with HIV. Sequenced material: unsorted PBMCs, taken 0.6 years after starting antiretroviral therapy. The DNA for the CDR3 is TGTGCCAGTAGTATAGATCGGGCGGCCGCCTACGAGCAGTACTTC. It translates to CASSIDRAAAYEQYF.